This is a list of T cell receptor beta chains from one sample in a study of blood T cell repertoires in COVID-19. Generated by immunoSEQ multiplex PCR, the TCRdb table keeps only in-frame clones and is missing some. The table shows about 240,000 clones, with about four fifths occurring only once. The sample consisted of peripheral blood. The receptor set was obtained from a man aged 25 to 40 who had recovered from COVID-19. The CDR3 runs from the conserved cysteine through the conserved F or W. Fields, in order: CDR3 protein, CDR3 DNA, J gene, D gene, clone size, V gene. A D gene is named only where the DNA matches it firmly. Expanded clones get a size class; other rows say once, few or many, or leave the size out.

CDR3aa: CASKTGEWNSPLHF
CDR3nt: TGTGCCAGTAAAACAGGGGAATGGAATTCACCCCTCCACTTT
j_gene: TRBJ1-6
d_gene: TRBD1
abundance: .
v_gene: TRBV19

CDR3aa: CASSKGDYATDTQYF
CDR3nt: TGTGCCAGCAGCAAAGGGGACTACGCCACAGATACGCAGTATTTT
j_gene: TRBJ2-3
d_gene: .
abundance: .
v_gene: TRBV21-1

CDR3aa: CASSTGGPQTQYF
CDR3nt: TGCGCCAGCAGCACCGGGGGGCCTCAGACCCAGTACTTC
j_gene: TRBJ2-5
d_gene: .
abundance: once
v_gene: TRBV5-1

CDR3aa: CASSLRETQYF
CDR3nt: TGTGCCAGCAGTCTGCGGGAGACCCAGTACTTC
j_gene: TRBJ2-5
d_gene: .
abundance: .
v_gene: TRBV2

CDR3aa: CASSHEGGEDGYTF
CDR3nt: TGCGCCAGCAGCCATGAGGGAGGGGAGGACGGCTACACCTTC
j_gene: TRBJ1-2
d_gene: .
abundance: few
v_gene: TRBV4-1

CDR3aa: CASSSPQVSPKNIQYF
CDR3nt: TGTGCCAGCAGCTCCCCACAGGTCAGTCCAAAAAACATTCAGTACTTC
j_gene: TRBJ2-4
d_gene: .
abundance: .
v_gene: TRBV7-3

CDR3aa: CASSVAVVRTGELFF
CDR3nt: TGTGCCAGCAGCGTAGCGGTAGTGAGGACCGGGGAGCTGTTTTTT
j_gene: TRBJ2-2
d_gene: .
abundance: .
v_gene: TRBV9

CDR3aa: CASSGWDWEEKLFF
CDR3nt: TGTGCCAGTAGTGGTTGGGACTGGGAGGAAAAACTGTTTTTT
j_gene: TRBJ1-4
d_gene: .
abundance: .
v_gene: TRBV19

CDR3aa: CASSDRLGTGELFF
CDR3nt: TGTGCCAGCAGCGACAGGCTTGGCACCGGGGAGCTGTTTTTT
j_gene: TRBJ2-2
d_gene: .
abundance: .
v_gene: TRBV5-6

CDR3aa: CASSLTVGDEAFF
CDR3nt: TGTGCCAGCAGCTTAACAGTAGGGGATGAAGCTTTCTTT
j_gene: TRBJ1-1
d_gene: .
abundance: .
v_gene: TRBV7-3

CDR3aa: CASSLAGATGELFF
CDR3nt: TGTGCCAGCAGTTTAGCAGGGGCTACCGGGGAGCTGTTTTTT
j_gene: TRBJ2-2
d_gene: .
abundance: .
v_gene: TRBV28

CDR3aa: CASSNTGWTSTDTQYF
CDR3nt: TGTGCCAGCAGCAATACAGGGTGGACCAGCACAGATACGCAGTATTTT
j_gene: TRBJ2-3
d_gene: .
abundance: .
v_gene: TRBV21-1

CDR3aa: CASSLQITDTQYF
CDR3nt: TGTGCCAGCAGCTTGCAGATCACAGATACGCAGTATTTT
j_gene: TRBJ2-3
d_gene: .
abundance: .
v_gene: TRBV11-3

CDR3aa: CASSQGERGQRVEAFF
CDR3nt: TGTGCCAGCAGCCAAGGGGAGAGGGGGCAGCGGGTTGAAGCTTTCTTT
j_gene: TRBJ1-1
d_gene: TRBD1
abundance: .
v_gene: TRBV3-1/TRBV3-2

CDR3aa: CASSVQDSPEAFF
CDR3nt: TGTGCCAGCAGTGTACAGGACAGTCCGGAAGCTTTCTTT
j_gene: TRBJ1-1
d_gene: .
abundance: few
v_gene: TRBV2

CDR3aa: CASSFGQGGDGYTF
CDR3nt: TGTGCCAGCAGTTTTGGGCAGGGAGGGGATGGCTACACCTTC
j_gene: TRBJ1-2
d_gene: .
abundance: .
v_gene: TRBV27

CDR3aa: CASSPWQDSTEAFF
CDR3nt: TGTGCCAGCTCACCATGGCAGGACAGCACTGAAGCTTTCTTT
j_gene: TRBJ1-1
d_gene: .
abundance: .
v_gene: TRBV18

CDR3aa: CASSQNTYEQYF
CDR3nt: TGTGCCAGCAGCCAAAACACCTACGAGCAGTACTTC
j_gene: TRBJ2-7
d_gene: .
abundance: .
v_gene: TRBV4-2

CDR3aa: CASSPGNRGMFEQYF
CDR3nt: TGTGCCAGCAGTCCGGGAAACAGGGGAATGTTCGAGCAGTACTTC
j_gene: TRBJ2-7
d_gene: TRBD1
abundance: .
v_gene: TRBV2

CDR3aa: CASSGHLGRGTGELFF
CDR3nt: TGTGCCAGCAGCGGCCACCTAGGAAGGGGCACCGGGGAGCTGTTTTTT
j_gene: TRBJ2-2
d_gene: .
abundance: .
v_gene: TRBV9

CDR3aa: CASSRLAGLAGGRQETQYF
CDR3nt: TGTGCCAGCAGCCGTTTAGCTGGACTAGCGGGGGGGCGCCAAGAGACCCAGTACTTC
j_gene: TRBJ2-5
d_gene: TRBD2
abundance: .
v_gene: TRBV3-1/TRBV3-2

CDR3aa: CAWITSGEETQYF
CDR3nt: TGTGCCTGGATAACAAGCGGGGAAGAGACCCAGTACTTC
j_gene: TRBJ2-5
d_gene: TRBD2
abundance: .
v_gene: TRBV30

CDR3aa: CASSSKTVSHGYTF
CDR3nt: TGTGCCAGCAGTTCAAAGACAGTATCCCATGGCTACACCTTC
j_gene: TRBJ1-2
d_gene: .
abundance: .
v_gene: TRBV27

CDR3aa: CASSWTSGVSGELFF
CDR3nt: TGTGCCAGCAGCTGGACTAGCGGGGTGTCCGGGGAGCTGTTTTTT
j_gene: TRBJ2-2
d_gene: TRBD2
abundance: .
v_gene: TRBV7-2

CDR3aa: CASSDSGRYEQYF
CDR3nt: TGTGCCAGCAGTGATTCGGGAAGATACGAGCAGTACTTC
j_gene: TRBJ2-7
d_gene: .
abundance: .
v_gene: TRBV25-1

CDR3aa: CASSLDRDYGYTF
CDR3nt: TGTGCCAGCAGTTTAGACAGGGATTATGGCTACACCTTC
j_gene: TRBJ1-2
d_gene: TRBD1
abundance: .
v_gene: TRBV27